This entry lists 9 T cell receptor beta chains sequenced from one sample in a study of blood T cells in healthy people across ages. A second about 6 to 12 cycle PCR used barcoded and J-beta primers. TCRdb re-analysed the 5' RACE reads in MiXCR, keeping a single row per CDR3 protein. Here the sample spans about 1.8 million distinct CDR3 sequences, 49% being singletons. Source material: blood. The receptor set was obtained from a woman aged 40 to 55 in good health.

This rearrangement joins TRBV6-1 to TRBJ2-7; D is unresolved. The CDR3 totals 13 residues. Looked up from germline, CDR1 is MNHNS and CDR2 is SASEGT. V was trimmed by 4 bases and J by 2 bases, leaving 9 bases between them. The CDR3 protein is CASSVRLAYEQYF. CDR3 bases: TGTGCCAGCAGTGTACGGTTAGCCTACGAGCAGTACTTC.

This clonotype was found a few times. The chain couples TRBV21-1 to TRBJ2-1; the D call TRBD1 from the table was never checked on the DNA. TRBV21-1 is marked as a pseudogene. The CDR3 consists of 20 residues. CDR3 DNA: TGTGCCAGCAGCAAAGTGGGGACAGCAGTTCTACAGAGCTCCTACAATGAGCAGTTCTTC. Translating it yields CASSKVGTAVLQSSYNEQFF.

This CDR3 is CASSSDTWWQYF. The CDR3 coding sequence is TGTGCCAGCAGTTCTGATACTTGGTGGCAGTACTTC. The chain has TRBV28 and TRBJ2-7; D remains ambiguous. The CDR3 totals 12 residues. Germline V CDR1 and CDR2: MDHEN, SYDVKM. V was cut by 4 bases and J by 9 bases, with 13 bases left in between.

This clonotype turned up a few times. Here the CDR3 DNA reads TGTGCCAGCAGTACTAGCGGGGGGGTTGGCACAGATACGCAGTATTTT. Translating gives CASSTSGGVGTDTQYF. The rearrangement links TRBV4-2 to TRBJ2-3; TRBD2 matches at 13 bases. The V gene end was trimmed by 6 bases and the J gene end by 1 base; junction bases not matched to a gene: 4. This CDR3 has 16 amino acids. Germline loops: CDR1 LGHNA, CDR2 YNFKEQ.

The chain carries TRBV9 and TRBJ2-2; 7 bases are a match to TRBD1. This CDR3 is 15 amino acids long. V was clipped by 1 base and J by 5 bases; unmatched bases: 5. Germline CDR1 SGDLS, CDR2 YYNGEE. The CDR3 here is CASSVNTGVTGELFF. The CDR3 DNA follows: TGTGCCAGCAGCGTAAACACAGGGGTGACCGGGGAGCTGTTTTTT. Filled out from reference TRBV9 and TRBJ2-2, the complete variable domain reads DSGVTQTPKHLITATGQRVTLRCSPRSGDLSVYWYQQSLDQGLQFLIQYYNGEERAKGNILERFSAQQFPDLHSELNLSSLELGDSALYFCASSVNTGVTGELFFGEGSRLTVL.

The J gene is TRBJ2-6, the V gene TRBV7-2; TRBD1 or TRBD2 may be the D gene (5 bases each). The germline V gene encodes CDR1 SGHTA and CDR2 FQGNSA. V shed 4 bases and J shed 18 bases, with 22 bases lying between them. This CDR3 is 14 amino acids long. CDR3 region: CASSSMIHKGTETF. The DNA for the CDR3 is TGTGCCAGCAGCTCTATGATTCATAAGGGGACGGAGACTTTC.

The V and J genes are TRBV9 and TRBJ2-7; 8 bases line up with TRBD2. The CDR3 extends over 16 amino acids. Germline V lookup: CDR1 SGDLS, CDR2 YYNGEE. The trim removed 0 bases at V and 3 bases at J, leaving 8 bases unmatched. The CDR3 bases are TGTGCCAGCAGCGTAGAGGCGGGGGGTAGGGTCTACGAGCAGTACTTC. It codes for CASSVEAGGRVYEQYF. The variable domain in full, completed from reference TRBV9 and TRBJ2-7, reads DSGVTQTPKHLITATGQRVTLRCSPRSGDLSVYWYQQSLDQGLQFLIQYYNGEERAKGNILERFSAQQFPDLHSELNLSSLELGDSALYFCASSVEAGGRVYEQYFGPGTRLTVT.

This rearrangement joins TRBV25-1 to TRBJ1-1; D is possibly TRBD1 (5 bases). With 4 bases removed from V and 3 bases from J, the gap between germline ends came to 12 bases. Looked up from germline, CDR1 is MGHDK and CDR2 is SYGVNS. CDR3 length equals 14 residues. The CDR3 DNA follows: TGTGCCAGCAGTGCTGAGGGGTTTGACACTGAAGCTTTCTTT. Its protein product is CASSAEGFDTEAFF.

The chain employs TRBV29-1 and TRBJ2-7; 13 bases agree with TRBD2. The CDR3 is made up of 15 amino acids. Losses at the gene ends were 3 bases for V and 4 bases for J; bases not matched to a gene: 6. Per the germline V gene, CDR1 is SQVTM and CDR2 is ANQGSEA. Written as DNA, the CDR3 is TGCAGCGTTGAGCTTTTGGGACTAGCGGGGTACGAGCAGTACTTC. It is translated as CSVELLGLAGYEQYF.